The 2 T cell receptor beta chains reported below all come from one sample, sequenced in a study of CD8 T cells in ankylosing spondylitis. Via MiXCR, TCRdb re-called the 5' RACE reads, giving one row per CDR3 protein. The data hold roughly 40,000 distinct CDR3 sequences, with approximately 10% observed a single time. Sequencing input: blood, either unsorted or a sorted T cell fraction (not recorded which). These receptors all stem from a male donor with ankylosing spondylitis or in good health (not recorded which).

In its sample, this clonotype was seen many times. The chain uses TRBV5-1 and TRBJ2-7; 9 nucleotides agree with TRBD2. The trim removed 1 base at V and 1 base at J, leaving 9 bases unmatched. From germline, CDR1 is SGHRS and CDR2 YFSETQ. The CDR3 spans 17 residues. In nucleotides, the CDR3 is TGCGCCAGCAGCTTGTTTAGCGGGGGCCACGAATCCTACGAGCAGTACTTC. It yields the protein CASSLFSGGHESYEQYF.

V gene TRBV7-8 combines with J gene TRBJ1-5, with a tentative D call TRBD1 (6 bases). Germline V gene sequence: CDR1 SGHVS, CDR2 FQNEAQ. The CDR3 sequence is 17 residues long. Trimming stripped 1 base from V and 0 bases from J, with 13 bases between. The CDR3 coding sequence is TGTGCCAGCAGCTTAGGAGACAGGCCCTATAGCAATCAGCCCCAGCATTTT. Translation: CASSLGDRPYSNQPQHF.